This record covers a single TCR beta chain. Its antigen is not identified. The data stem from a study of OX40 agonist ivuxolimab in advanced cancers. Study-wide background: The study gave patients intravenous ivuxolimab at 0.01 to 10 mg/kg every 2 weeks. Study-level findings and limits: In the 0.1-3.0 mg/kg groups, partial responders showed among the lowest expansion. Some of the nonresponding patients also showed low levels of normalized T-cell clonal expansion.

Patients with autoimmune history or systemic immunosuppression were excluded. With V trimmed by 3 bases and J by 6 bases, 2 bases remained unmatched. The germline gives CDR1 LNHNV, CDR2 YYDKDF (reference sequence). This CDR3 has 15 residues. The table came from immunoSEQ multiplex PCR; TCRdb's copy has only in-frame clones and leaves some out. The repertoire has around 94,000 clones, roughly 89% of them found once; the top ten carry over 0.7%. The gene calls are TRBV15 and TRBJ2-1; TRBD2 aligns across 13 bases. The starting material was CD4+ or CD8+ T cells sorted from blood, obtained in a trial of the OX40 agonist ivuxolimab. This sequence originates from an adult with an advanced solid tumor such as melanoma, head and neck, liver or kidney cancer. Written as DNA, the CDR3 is TGTGCCACCAGCAGTAGGACTAGCGGGAGCAATGAGCAGTTCTTC. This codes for CATSSRTSGSNEQFF.